The rows below give T cell receptor beta chains drawn from one sample of a study of CD8+CD57+ T cells in acquired aplastic anemia. TCRdb re-derived calls from the reads in MiXCR, one entry per CDR3 protein. The repertoire holds under 200,000 distinct CDR3 sequences, about 48% seen once, with 0.85% to 1.3% in the top ten. Input material: sorted CD4+, CD8+, or CD8+CD57+ T cells (not recorded which) from PBMCs. Receptors originate from a human donor in good health. The CDR3 runs from the conserved cysteine through the conserved F or W. D genes are given only for firm matches. Some rows mark clone size as missing; the rest say once, few, many or name a class of expanded clone.

V	D	J	size	DNA	CDR3
TRBV5-1	NA	TRBJ1-1	many	TGCGCCAGCAGCTTGGTACTCGGACAGAGTGAAGCTTTCTTT	CASSLVLGQSEAFF
TRBV7-2	TRBD1	TRBJ1-1	many	TGTGCCAGCAGCTTAACGGACAGGGACGAAGCTTTCTTT	CASSLTDRDEAFF
TRBV11-2	TRBD1	TRBJ2-5	many	TGTGCCAGCAGCTTAGACCCTTTCAGAACAGGGGTTGAGACCCAGTACTTC	CASSLDPFRTGVETQYF
TRBV6-2/TRBV6-3	TRBD2	TRBJ2-1	NA	TGTGCCAGCAGTTACGGGACTAGACTTTATGAGCAGTTCTTC	CASSYGTRLYEQFF
TRBV10-1	TRBD1	TRBJ2-1	NA	TGCGCCAGCAGCGAAGACAGGGGAGGCTTCAATGAGCAGTTCTTC	CASSEDRGGFNEQFF
TRBV20-1	NA	TRBJ1-5	NA	TGCAGTGCTAGAGATGAATCTCAGCCCCAGCATTTT	CSARDESQPQHF
TRBV6-2/TRBV6-3	NA	TRBJ2-2	NA	TGTGCCAGCTCCCAACCAGGGGTTAGCGGGGAGCTGTTTTTT	CASSQPGVSGELFF
TRBV7-2	TRBD2	TRBJ2-7	few	TGTGCCAGCAGCTTAGTTTTCCCCCCTACCTCCCTAGCGGGGGGACGCAGCTCCTACGAGCAGTACTTC	CASSLVFPPTSLAGGRSSYEQYF
TRBV25-1	NA	TRBJ1-6	NA	TGTGCCAGCAGGCGGCAGGATGATTCACCCCTCCACTTT	CASRRQDDSPLHF
TRBV24-1	TRBD2	TRBJ2-1	few	TGTGCCACCAGTGACCGAGGACTAGCGGGAGTTTGGAATGAGCAGTTCTTC	CATSDRGLAGVWNEQFF
TRBV20-1	TRBD2	TRBJ2-3	NA	TGCAGTGCTAGAGATACCCGGATAGGCGGGAGGGTTTTGGATACGCAGTATTTT	CSARDTRIGGRVLDTQYF
TRBV11-3	NA	TRBJ2-2	many	TGTGCCAGCAGGGCCGGGGAGCACACCGGGGAGCTGTTTTTT	CASRAGEHTGELFF
TRBV5-1	NA	TRBJ1-3	NA	TGCGCCAGCAGCTTGGCAACAGGGAGCACTGGAAACACCATATATTTT	CASSLATGSTGNTIYF
TRBV2	NA	TRBJ1-1	NA	TGTGCCAGCAGCCCCTCAGGCCAAGTCGGCACTGAAGCTTTCTTT	CASSPSGQVGTEAFF
TRBV2	NA	TRBJ1-1	NA	TGTGCCAGCAGAGACAGGACCCCCACTGAAGCTTTCTTT	CASRDRTPTEAFF
TRBV20-1	NA	TRBJ2-7	many	TGCAGTGCTCGCGTTTCGGGGTTAAGGGGATCCTACGAGCAGTACTTC	CSARVSGLRGSYEQYF
TRBV15	NA	TRBJ1-2	many	TGTGCCACCGCCCTCACCCTCAGGCCCCCAGAGTCGGGTGGCTACACCTTC	CATALTLRPPESGGYTF
TRBV19	TRBD1	TRBJ2-1	NA	TGTGCCAGTAGTACTGAGAGACAGGGGGCGAGTGAGCAGTTCTTC	CASSTERQGASEQFF
TRBV5-4	TRBD1	TRBJ2-1	few	TGTGCCAGCAGCTTGGTCGGCCAGGGGGCCTACAATGAGCAGTTCTTC	CASSLVGQGAYNEQFF
TRBV20-1	TRBD1	TRBJ1-4	NA	TGCAGTGCTAGTAGGACAGGGAGGGAAAAACTGTTTTTT	CSASRTGREKLFF
TRBV24-1	NA	TRBJ2-7	NA	TGTGCCACCAGTGACCGGACACGGGAGCAGTACTTC	CATSDRTREQYF
TRBV2	NA	TRBJ2-1	NA	TGTGCCAGTGTCCGAGGGGATGAGCAGTTCTTC	CASVRGDEQFF
TRBV20-1	NA	TRBJ1-4	NA	TGCAGTGCTAGCTACGTTGGGACTAATGAAAAACTGTTTTTT	CSASYVGTNEKLFF
TRBV5-6	TRBD1	TRBJ1-2	NA	TGTGCCAGCAGCTTGGACCGGGACAGGTACTATGGCTACACCTTC	CASSLDRDRYYGYTF
TRBV29-1	TRBD1	TRBJ2-7	few	TGCAGCGTTTATCAACAGGGGATCACCTACGAGCAGTACTTC	CSVYQQGITYEQYF
TRBV9	TRBD2	TRBJ2-3	many	TGTGCCAGCAGCGTAGCGGGGGGGGCAGATACGCAGTATTTT	CASSVAGGADTQYF
TRBV15	NA	TRBJ1-5	many	TGTGCCACCAGCAGAGACTCGCGGGGGCCTCAGCCCCAGCATTTT	CATSRDSRGPQPQHF
TRBV7-9	NA	TRBJ1-2	many	TGTGCCAGCAGCTTAGAAGACAGACTCTATGGCTACACCTTC	CASSLEDRLYGYTF
TRBV2	TRBD1	TRBJ2-7	NA	TGTGCCAGCAGCGACCCCGGGACAGTTCTCGAGCAGTACTTC	CASSDPGTVLEQYF
TRBV20-1	TRBD2	TRBJ2-1	few	TGCAGTGCTAGAGTAGCGGGGGGCCCTATCGATGAGCAGTTCTTC	CSARVAGGPIDEQFF
TRBV7-3	NA	TRBJ1-2	many	TGTGCCAGCAGCTTAGGCAGGCGGGATGGCTACACCTTC	CASSLGRRDGYTF
TRBV24-1	TRBD1	TRBJ2-7	NA	TGTGCCAGGAGACAGGGGGACCTCGACGAGCAGTACTTC	CARRQGDLDEQYF
TRBV7-9	NA	TRBJ2-5	NA	TGTGCCAGCAGCTTAGTACTGCGGGCAGGAGAGACCCAGTACTTC	CASSLVLRAGETQYF
TRBV12-5	NA	TRBJ2-2	NA	TGTGCTAGTGGTTCCTCAATGAACACCGGGGAGCTGTTTTTT	CASGSSMNTGELFF
TRBV19	NA	TRBJ1-2	few	TGTGCCAGTAGTGATGTGACTAACTATGGCTACACCTTC	CASSDVTNYGYTF
TRBV14	NA	TRBJ1-4	many	TGTGCCAGCAGCCCGGACAGAAAAAAACTGTTTTTT	CASSPDRKKLFF
TRBV2	TRBD1	TRBJ2-7	many	TGTGCCAGCCAGGGACAGAACTACGAGCAGTACTTC	CASQGQNYEQYF
TRBV11-2	NA	TRBJ2-1	many	TGTGCCAGCAGCTTATCCCCGACCGGGGCGGAGCGGTTTGAGCAGTTCTTC	CASSLSPTGAERFEQFF
TRBV6-5	NA	TRBJ1-6	many	TGTGCCAGCAGTACAGGGTGGAAGGATTCACCCCTCCACTTT	CASSTGWKDSPLHF
TRBV30	TRBD1	TRBJ1-2	NA	TGTGCCTGGAGGTTGACAGGGGGCTATGGCTACACCTTC	CAWRLTGGYGYTF
TRBV20-1	NA	TRBJ1-6	NA	TGCAGTGCTACCCCCCGCGGGCCCCTCCACTTT	CSATPRGPLHF
TRBV7-8	TRBD1	TRBJ1-3	many	TGTGCCAGCAGCTTACAGGGGGTGAGCTCTGGAAACACCATATATTTT	CASSLQGVSSGNTIYF
TRBV7-2	NA	TRBJ2-2	many	TGTGCCAGCAGCTTAATTGCGGACACCGGGGAGCTGTTTTTT	CASSLIADTGELFF
TRBV2	TRBD2	TRBJ2-5	many	TGTGCCAGCACCCGACTAGCGGGGGTCCAAGAGACCCAGTACTTC	CASTRLAGVQETQYF
TRBV20-1	NA	TRBJ2-3	once	TGCAGTGCTATCTTTAAGGGTACGCAGTATTTT	CSAIFKGTQYF
TRBV20-1	TRBD2	TRBJ2-1	many	TGCAGTGCCCCCGGGACTAGCGGGAGTGATGAGCAGTTCTTC	CSAPGTSGSDEQFF
TRBV25-1	NA	TRBJ2-2	once	TGTGCCAGCAGTAAAACATCGGTCACCGGGGAGCTGTTTTTT	CASSKTSVTGELFF
TRBV12-3/TRBV12-4	NA	TRBJ2-2	NA	TGTGCCAGCAGCAATGGACGGAACACCGGGGAGCTGTTTTTT	CASSNGRNTGELFF